Below, 14 T cell receptor beta chains from the same sample are listed, as sequenced in a study of shared clonotypes between healthy human individuals. Profiling relied on immunoSEQ multiplex PCR, and the TCRdb table lists in-frame clones only, not all of them. The repertoire includes roughly 500,000 clones, around 74% of them detected once, and around 13% sits in the top ten. The specimen was PBMCs. These receptor sequences come from a woman between 40 and 55 years old in good health. Some clones in this sample may be carry-over from other donors' samples.

V is TRBV14 and J is TRBJ1-3, with D possibly TRBD1 on 6 matching bases. CDR3 length equals 18 residues. The germline V gene has CDR1 SGHDN and CDR2 FVKESK. The ends were cut back, 1 base at V and 0 bases at J, with 16 bases in the middle. The DNA of the CDR3 is TGTGCCAGCAGCCAAGGTCCGGGGGGCTGGAGCTCTGGAAACACCATATATTTT. Its protein product is CASSQGPGGWSSGNTIYF. The variable domain in full, completed from reference TRBV14 and TRBJ1-3, reads EAGVTQFPSHSVIEKGQTVTLRCDPISGHDNLYWYRRVMGKEIKFLLHFVKESKQDESGMPNNRFLAERTGGTYSTLKVQPAELEDSGVYFCASSQGPGGWSSGNTIYFGEGSWLTVV.

This clone was recorded only once. The chain employs TRBV6-4 and TRBJ2-3, with D possibly being TRBD1 (6 bases). The V end was cut by 3 bases, the J end by 4 bases, with 14 bases between. The CDR3 loop spans 15 amino acids. In germline, CDR1 is MRHNA, CDR2 SNTAGT. In nucleotides, the CDR3 is TGTGCCAGCAGTGAATCAAGGGGGAGCCCAGATACGCAGTATTTT. Residues: CASSESRGSPDTQYF.

V and J are TRBV18 and TRBJ1-5; D perhaps matches TRBD1 (6 bases). The CDR3 loop spans 15 amino acids. Looked up from germline, CDR1 is KGHSH and CDR2 is LQKENI. V was shortened by 3 bases and J by 0 bases, with 9 bases between the two germline ends. CDR3 amino acids: CASSPRDTSNQPQHF. CDR3 nucleotide sequence: TGTGCCAGCTCACCGAGGGACACTAGCAATCAGCCCCAGCATTTT.

The V call is TRBV23-1, the J call TRBJ1-2; unclear D gene. TRBV23-1 is sorted into the ORF group, with uncertain function. The CDR3 has 12 amino acids. V was cut by 8 bases and J by 7 bases, with 14 bases left in between. CDR3 sequence reads: CASPQYGCGYTF. CDR3 nucleotides: TGCGCCAGCCCCCAGTATGGGTGTGGCTACACCTTC.

This clone was seen a handful of times. The chain links TRBV28 to TRBJ2-3, with D uncertain. Germline CDR1 and CDR2: MDHEN and SYDVKM. This CDR3 is built from 11 residues. Trimming took off 3 bases at V and 2 bases at J, with 0 bases between the two ends. CDR3 sequence reads: CASSFTDTQYF. For the CDR3, the DNA is TGTGCCAGCAGTTTCACAGATACGCAGTATTTT.

V usage is TRBV20-1 and J usage is TRBJ1-4, with a possible D match to TRBD1 (5 bases). The germline gives CDR1 DFQATT, CDR2 SNEGSKA (reference sequence). CDR3 length: 11 residues. The CDR3 loop is CTPGGFGKLFF. Here the CDR3 DNA reads TGCACCCCCGGGGGGTTTGGAAAACTGTTTTTT.

The chain recombines TRBV10-3 with TRBJ1-3, with 12 bases fitting TRBD1. The CDR3 runs to 16 residues. CDR1 is ENHRY and CDR2 is SYGVKD in the germline V gene. With 6 bases clipped from V and 2 bases from J, the junction kept 5 bases outside the gene matches. The DNA of the CDR3 is TGTGCCATCAGACTGGGACAGGGGGCGGCTGGAAACACCATATATTTT. This sequence encodes CAIRLGQGAAGNTIYF.

At least ten counts were recorded for this clone. The V and J genes are TRBV5-1 and TRBJ2-7; 8 nucleotides agree with TRBD2. The junction had 3 bases not matched to a gene; V was cut back by 4 bases and J by 3 bases. This CDR3 contains 13 residues. From germline, CDR1 is SGHRS and CDR2 YFSETQ. CDR3 DNA sequence: TGCGCCAGCAGCGGGACTAGTAGCTACGAGCAGTACTTC. It translates to CASSGTSSYEQYF.

The chain couples TRBV10-3 to TRBJ2-5, with D unclear. Trimming left V 3 bases short and J 1 base short, with 15 bases between. This CDR3 is 16 amino acids long. Germline lookup yields CDR1 ENHRY and CDR2 SYGVKD. The CDR3 sequence: CAISEGPRQSQETQYF. The CDR3 nucleotides are TGTGCCATCAGTGAAGGACCCCGACAATCCCAAGAGACCCAGTACTTC.

V usage is TRBV21-1 and J usage is TRBJ2-6. TRBV21-1 is assigned pseudogene status. This CDR3 has 20 residues. The CDR3, as DNA: TGTGCCAGCAGCAAAGCCGGAAGTCACCGACGGCCAGCTGGGGCCAACGTCCTGACTTTC. Translated, it gives CASSKAGSHRRPAGANVLTF.

V and J are TRBV11-2 and TRBJ2-5; D is uncertain. Trimming left V 3 bases short and J 4 bases short, with 9 bases between. Per germline, CDR1 SGHAT and CDR2 FQNNGV. The length of the CDR3 is 13 residues. The CDR3 sequence is CASSLDPRETQYF. Written as DNA, the CDR3 is TGTGCCAGCAGCTTGGACCCCCGAGAGACCCAGTACTTC.

V usage is TRBV5-1 and J usage is TRBJ2-7, with 9 nucleotides matching TRBD1. V lost 0 bases and J lost 1; bases outside the gene matches: 11. Germline V lookup: CDR1 SGHRS, CDR2 YFSETQ. The CDR3 is 18 residues long. CDR3 sequence: CASSLDRGLIAGSYEQYF. For the CDR3, the DNA is TGCGCCAGCAGCTTGGACAGGGGGCTGATAGCGGGTTCCTACGAGCAGTACTTC.

This clone was observed once. This chain joins TRBV19 and TRBJ1-2; D might be TRBD1 (5 bases). Trimming took off 5 bases at V and 6 bases at J, with 19 bases between the two ends. CDR1 LNHDA and CDR2 SQIVND come from the germline V gene (reference sequence). The CDR3 runs 15 residues. CDR3 in amino acids: CASSWTGPRVDGYTF. In nucleotides, the CDR3 is TGTGCCAGTAGTTGGACGGGACCTCGGGTGGATGGCTACACCTTC.

The chain is built from TRBV18 and TRBJ2-1; 7 bases line up with TRBD2. The CDR3 length is 12 residues. Germline-derived CDR1 and CDR2 are KGHSH and LQKENI. Germline trimming cut 4 bases from V and 6 bases from J; bases unmatched to any gene: 0. CDR3 loop: CASSLAGNEQFF. CDR3 DNA sequence: TGTGCCAGCTCACTAGCGGGCAATGAGCAGTTCTTC.